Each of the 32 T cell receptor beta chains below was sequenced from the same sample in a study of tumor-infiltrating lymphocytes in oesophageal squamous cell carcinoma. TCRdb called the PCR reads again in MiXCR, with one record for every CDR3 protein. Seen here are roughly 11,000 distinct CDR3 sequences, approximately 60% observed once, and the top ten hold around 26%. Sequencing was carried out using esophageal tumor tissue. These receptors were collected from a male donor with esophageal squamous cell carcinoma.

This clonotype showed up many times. The CDR3 loop is CASSLQPYNEQFF. DNA of the CDR3: TGTGCCAGCAGCTTACAACCCTACAATGAGCAGTTCTTC. The chain carries TRBV11-2 and TRBJ2-1; D gene ambiguous. From germline, CDR1 is SGHAT and CDR2 FQNNGV. The V end lost 2 bases, the J end lost 2 bases, and 4 bases lay between the germline ends. This CDR3 spans 13 amino acids.

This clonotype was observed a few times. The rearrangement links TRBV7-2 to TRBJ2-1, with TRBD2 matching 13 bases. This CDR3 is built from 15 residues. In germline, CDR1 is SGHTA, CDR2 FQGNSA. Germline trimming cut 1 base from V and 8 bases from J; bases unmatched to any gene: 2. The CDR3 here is CASSLGTSGSDEQFF. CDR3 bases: TGTGCCAGCAGCTTAGGGACTAGCGGGAGCGATGAGCAGTTCTTC.

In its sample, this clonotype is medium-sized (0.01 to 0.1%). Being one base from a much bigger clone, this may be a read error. In nucleotides, the CDR3 is TGTGCCAGCAGCTTAGTTCACAGGGCAGGGTTTGGTAATGAGCAGTACTTC. It translates to CASSLVHRAGFGNEQYF. V usage is TRBV7-6 and J usage is TRBJ2-5; tentatively, D is TRBD1 (6 bases). Germline loops: CDR1 SGHVS, CDR2 FNYEAQ. The CDR3 is made up of 17 amino acids. V was shortened by 1 base and J by 11 bases, with 26 bases between the two germline ends.

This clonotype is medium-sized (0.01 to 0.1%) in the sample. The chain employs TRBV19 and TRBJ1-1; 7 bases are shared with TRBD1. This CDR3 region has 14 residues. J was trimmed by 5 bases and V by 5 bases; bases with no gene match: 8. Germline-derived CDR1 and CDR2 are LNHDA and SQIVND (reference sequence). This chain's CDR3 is CASSPGTEGTEAFF. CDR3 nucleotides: TGTGCCAGTAGTCCCGGGACAGAGGGAACTGAAGCTTTCTTT. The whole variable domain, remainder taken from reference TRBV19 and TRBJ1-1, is DGGITQSPKYLFRKEGQNVTLSCEQNLNHDAMYWYRQDPGQGLRLIYYSQIVNDFQKGDIAEGYSVSREKKESFPLTVTSAQKNPTAFYLCASSPGTEGTEAFFGQGTRLTVV.

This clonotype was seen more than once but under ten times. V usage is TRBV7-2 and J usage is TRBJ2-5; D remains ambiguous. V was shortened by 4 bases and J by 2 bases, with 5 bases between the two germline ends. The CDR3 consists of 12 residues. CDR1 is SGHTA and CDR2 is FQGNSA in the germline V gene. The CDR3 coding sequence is TGTGCCAGCAGCTACTCTCAAGAGACCCAGTACTTC. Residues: CASSYSQETQYF.

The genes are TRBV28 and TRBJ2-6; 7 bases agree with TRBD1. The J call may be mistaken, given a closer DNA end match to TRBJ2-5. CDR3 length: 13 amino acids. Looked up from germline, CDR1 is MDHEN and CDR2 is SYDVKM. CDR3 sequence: CASSPGGQETQYF. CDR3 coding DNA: TGTGCCAGCAGTCCAGGGGGACAAGAGACCCAGTACTTC.

The CDR3 here is CASSLGQGSYGYTF. The DNA for the CDR3 is TGTGCCAGCAGCCTGGGACAGGGGAGCTATGGCTACACCTTC. The chain couples TRBV7-2 to TRBJ1-2, with 10 nucleotides matching TRBD1. V dropped 5 bases and J dropped 4; count of bases not matched to a gene: 4. The CDR3 has 14 amino acids. CDR1 SGHTA and CDR2 FQGNSA come from the germline V gene.

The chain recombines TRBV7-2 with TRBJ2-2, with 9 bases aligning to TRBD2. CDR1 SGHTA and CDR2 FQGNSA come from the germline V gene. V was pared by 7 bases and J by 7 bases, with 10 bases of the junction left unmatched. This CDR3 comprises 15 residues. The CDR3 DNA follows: TGTGCCAGCACCCATAGTAGCGGGAGAGGCGGGGAGCTGTTTTTT. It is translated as CASTHSSGRGGELFF. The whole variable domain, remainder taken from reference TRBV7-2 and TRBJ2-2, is GAGVSQSPSNKVTEKGKDVELRCDPISGHTALYWYRQSLGQGLEFLIYFQGNSAPDKSGLPSDRFSAERTGGSVSTLTIQRTQQEDSAVYLCASTHSSGRGGELFFGEGSRLTVL.

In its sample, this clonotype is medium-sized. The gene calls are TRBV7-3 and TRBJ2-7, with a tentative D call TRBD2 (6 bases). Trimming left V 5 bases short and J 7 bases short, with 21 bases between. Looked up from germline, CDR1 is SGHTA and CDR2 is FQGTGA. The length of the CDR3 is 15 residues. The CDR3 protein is CASSPVARGRGEQYF. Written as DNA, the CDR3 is TGTGCCAGCAGCCCTGTGGCTAGAGGCCGGGGGGAGCAGTACTTC. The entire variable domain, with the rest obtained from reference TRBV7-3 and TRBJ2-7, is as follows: GAGVSQTPSNKVTEKGKYVELRCDPISGHTALYWYRQSLGQGPEFLIYFQGTGAADDSGLPNDRFFAVRPEGSVSTLKIQRTERGDSAVYLCASSPVARGRGEQYFGPGTRLTVT.

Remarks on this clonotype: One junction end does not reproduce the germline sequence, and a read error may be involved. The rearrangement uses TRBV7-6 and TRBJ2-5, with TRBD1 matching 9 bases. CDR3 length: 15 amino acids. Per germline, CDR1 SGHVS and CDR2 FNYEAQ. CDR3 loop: CASSPSTGGRETQYF. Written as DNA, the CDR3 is TGTGCTAGCAGCCCGAGTACAGGGGGCCGGGAGACCCAGTACTTC.

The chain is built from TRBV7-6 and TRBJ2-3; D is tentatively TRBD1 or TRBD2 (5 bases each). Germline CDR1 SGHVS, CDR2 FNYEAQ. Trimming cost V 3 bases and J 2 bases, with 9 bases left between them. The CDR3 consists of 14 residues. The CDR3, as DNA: TGTGCCAGCAGCTTCCGGGGCAACACAGATACGCAGTATTTT. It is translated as CASSFRGNTDTQYF.

This CDR3 is CASRPEGPSSYNEQFF. The CDR3 DNA reads TGTGCCAGCAGGCCGGAAGGGCCGAGCTCCTACAATGAGCAGTTCTTC. The chain combines TRBV7-2 with TRBJ2-1, with D unresolved. The CDR3 spans 16 residues. Germline V CDR1 and CDR2: SGHTA, FQGNSA. Trimming cost V 6 bases and J 0 bases, with 15 bases left between them.

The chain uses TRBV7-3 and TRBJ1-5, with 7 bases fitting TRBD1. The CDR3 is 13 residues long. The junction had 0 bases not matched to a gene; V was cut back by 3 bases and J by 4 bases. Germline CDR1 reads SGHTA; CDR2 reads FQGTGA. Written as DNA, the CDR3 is TGTGCCAGCAGCTTGACAGGGAATCAGCCCCAGCATTTT. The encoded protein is CASSLTGNQPQHF.

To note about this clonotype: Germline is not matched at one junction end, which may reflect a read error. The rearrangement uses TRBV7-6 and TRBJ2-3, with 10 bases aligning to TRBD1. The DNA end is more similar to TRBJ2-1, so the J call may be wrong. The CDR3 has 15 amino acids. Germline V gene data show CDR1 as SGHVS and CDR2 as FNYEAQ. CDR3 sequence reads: CARSFRDRGGGEQFF. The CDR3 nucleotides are TGTGCCAGAAGCTTCCGGGACAGGGGAGGAGGCGAGCAGTTCTTC.

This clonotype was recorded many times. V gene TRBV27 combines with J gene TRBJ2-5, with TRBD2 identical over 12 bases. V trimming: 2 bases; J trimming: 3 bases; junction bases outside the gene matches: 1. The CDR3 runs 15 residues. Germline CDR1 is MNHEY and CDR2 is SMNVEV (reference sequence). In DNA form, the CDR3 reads TGTGCCAGCAGTTTACTAGCGGGAGGGGAAGAGACCCAGTACTTC. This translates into CASSLLAGGEETQYF.

The CDR3 DNA is TGTGCCAGCAGTGTTGAGGTGAACACTGAAGCTTTCTTT. The encoded protein is CASSVEVNTEAFF. The rearrangement links TRBV6-1 to TRBJ1-1; no reliable D call. The germline V and J ends were trimmed by 4 bases and 0 bases, with 6 bases remaining between them. The CDR3 extends over 13 amino acids. Germline values: CDR1 MNHNS, CDR2 SASEGT.

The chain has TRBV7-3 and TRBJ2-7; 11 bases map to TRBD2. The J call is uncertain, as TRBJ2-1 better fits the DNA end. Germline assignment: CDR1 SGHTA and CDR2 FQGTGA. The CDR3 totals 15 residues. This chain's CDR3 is CASSLTSGANNEQFF. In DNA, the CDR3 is TGTGCCAGCAGCTTGACTAGCGGGGCTAACAATGAGCAGTTCTTC.

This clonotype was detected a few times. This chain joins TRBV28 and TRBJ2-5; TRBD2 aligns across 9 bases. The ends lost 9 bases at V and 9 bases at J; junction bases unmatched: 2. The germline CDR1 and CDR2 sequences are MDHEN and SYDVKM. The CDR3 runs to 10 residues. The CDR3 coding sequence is TGTGCCAGTAGCGGGAGTTCCCAGTACTTC. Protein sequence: CASSGSSQYF.

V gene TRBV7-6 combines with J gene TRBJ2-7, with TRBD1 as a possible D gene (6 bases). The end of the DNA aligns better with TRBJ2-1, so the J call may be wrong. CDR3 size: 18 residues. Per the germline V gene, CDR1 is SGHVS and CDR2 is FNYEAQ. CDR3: CASSCPRGRWVFYNEQFF. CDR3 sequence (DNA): TGTGCCAGCAGCTGCCCCAGGGGACGTTGGGTGTTCTACAATGAGCAGTTCTTC.

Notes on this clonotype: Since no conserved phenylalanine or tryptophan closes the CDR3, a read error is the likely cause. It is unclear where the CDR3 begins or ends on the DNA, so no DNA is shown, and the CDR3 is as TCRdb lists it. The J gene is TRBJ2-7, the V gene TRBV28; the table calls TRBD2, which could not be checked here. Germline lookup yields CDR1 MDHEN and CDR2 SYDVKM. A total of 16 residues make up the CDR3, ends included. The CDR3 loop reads CASRGLAGAGEQYFGS.

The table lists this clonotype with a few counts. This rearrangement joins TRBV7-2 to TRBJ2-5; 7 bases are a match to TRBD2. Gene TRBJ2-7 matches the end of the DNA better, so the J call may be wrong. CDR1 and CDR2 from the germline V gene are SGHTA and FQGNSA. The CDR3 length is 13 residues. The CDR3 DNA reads TGTGCCAGCAGTGCTAGCGGTCCCTACGAGCAGTACTTC. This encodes CASSASGPYEQYF.

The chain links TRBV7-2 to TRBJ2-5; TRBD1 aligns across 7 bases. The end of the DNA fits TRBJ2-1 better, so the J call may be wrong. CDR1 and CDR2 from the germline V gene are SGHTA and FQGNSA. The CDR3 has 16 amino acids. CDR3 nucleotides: TGTGCCAGCAGCTTAGCGGCGACAGGGACAAACAATGAGCAGTTCTTC. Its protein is CASSLAATGTNNEQFF.

CDR3 loop: CASSLAAGNYEQYF. The CDR3 bases are TGTGCCAGCAGCTTAGCCGCAGGGAACTACGAGCAGTACTTC. The chain recombines TRBV7-2 with TRBJ2-1; D might be TRBD1 (5 bases). The J call is in doubt because the DNA end fits TRBJ2-7 better. Germline V CDR1 and CDR2: SGHTA, FQGNSA. CDR3 length: 14 residues.

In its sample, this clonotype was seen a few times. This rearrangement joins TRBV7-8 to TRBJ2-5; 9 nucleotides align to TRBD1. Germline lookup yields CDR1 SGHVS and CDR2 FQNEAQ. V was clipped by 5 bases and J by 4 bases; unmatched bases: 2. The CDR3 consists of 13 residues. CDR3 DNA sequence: TGTGCCAGCAGCCCGGACAGGGGAGAGACCCAGTACTTC. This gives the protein CASSPDRGETQYF.

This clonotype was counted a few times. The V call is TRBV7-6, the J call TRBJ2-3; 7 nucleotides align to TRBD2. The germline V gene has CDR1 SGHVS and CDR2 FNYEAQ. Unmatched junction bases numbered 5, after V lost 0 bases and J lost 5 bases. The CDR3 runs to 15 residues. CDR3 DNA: TGTGCCAGCAGCTTAGCGGGGACTACCCTAGATACGCAGTATTTT. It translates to CASSLAGTTLDTQYF.

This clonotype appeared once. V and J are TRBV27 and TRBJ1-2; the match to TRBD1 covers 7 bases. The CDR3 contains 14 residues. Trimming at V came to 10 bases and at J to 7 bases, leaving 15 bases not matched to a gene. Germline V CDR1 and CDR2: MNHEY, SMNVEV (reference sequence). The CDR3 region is CATQALGGISGYTF. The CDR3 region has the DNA TGTGCCACCCAAGCCCTAGGGGGCATTTCTGGCTACACCTTC.

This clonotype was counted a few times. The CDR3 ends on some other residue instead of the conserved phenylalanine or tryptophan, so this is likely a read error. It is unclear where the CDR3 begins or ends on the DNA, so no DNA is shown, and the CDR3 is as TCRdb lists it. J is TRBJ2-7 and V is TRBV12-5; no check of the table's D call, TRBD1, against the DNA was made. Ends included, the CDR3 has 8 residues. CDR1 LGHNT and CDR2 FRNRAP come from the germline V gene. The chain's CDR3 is CASGLDNR.

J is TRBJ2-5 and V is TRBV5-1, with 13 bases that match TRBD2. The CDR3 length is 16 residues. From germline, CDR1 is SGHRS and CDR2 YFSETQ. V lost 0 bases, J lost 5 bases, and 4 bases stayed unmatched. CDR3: CASSLGLAGGWETQYF. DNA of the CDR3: TGCGCCAGCAGCTTGGGACTAGCGGGGGGATGGGAGACCCAGTACTTC.

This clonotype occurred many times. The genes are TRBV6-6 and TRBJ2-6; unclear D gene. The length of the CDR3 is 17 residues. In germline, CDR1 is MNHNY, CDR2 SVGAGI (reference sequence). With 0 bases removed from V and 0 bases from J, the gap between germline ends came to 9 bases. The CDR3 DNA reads TGTGCCAGCAGTTACTCGATTTCCAACTCTGGGGCCAACGTCCTGACTTTC. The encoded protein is CASSYSISNSGANVLTF.

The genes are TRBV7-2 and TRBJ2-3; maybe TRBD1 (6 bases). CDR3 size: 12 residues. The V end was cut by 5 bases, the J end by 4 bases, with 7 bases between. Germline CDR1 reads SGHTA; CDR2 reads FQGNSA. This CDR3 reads CASSPGADTQYF. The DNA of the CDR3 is TGTGCCAGCAGCCCAGGGGCAGATACGCAGTATTTT.

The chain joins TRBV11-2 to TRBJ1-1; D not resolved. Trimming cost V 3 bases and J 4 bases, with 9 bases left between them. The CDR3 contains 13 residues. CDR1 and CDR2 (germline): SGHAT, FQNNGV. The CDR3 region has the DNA TGTGCCAGCAGCTTCACACTGAGCACTGAAGCTTTCTTT. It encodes CASSFTLSTEAFF.

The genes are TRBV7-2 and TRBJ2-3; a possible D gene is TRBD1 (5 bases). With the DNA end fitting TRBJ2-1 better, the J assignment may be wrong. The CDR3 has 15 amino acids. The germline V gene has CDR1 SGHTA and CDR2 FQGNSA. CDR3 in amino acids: CASSLAQGWYNEQFF. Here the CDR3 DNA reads TGTGCCAGCAGCTTAGCTCAGGGTTGGTACAATGAGCAGTTCTTC.